A single sample gave rise to the 32 T cell receptor beta chains below, sequenced in a study of blood T cell repertoires in COVID-19 (dated by TCRdb to about 2020). The library relied on the immunoSEQ multiplex PCR assay. The clones in this table, taken by TCRdb from immuneACCESS, are in-frame only. Not every clone is retained; where verified, under half of the shortfall comes from an unresolved V gene, and the cause of the rest is unknown. In all, the sample holds 200,000 to 250,000 clones, and under 90% of those were seen once. The ten top clones hold 3% to 4.5% of the sample. The sequencing input was peripheral blood. These receptors originate from a woman at least 80 years old with acute or convalescent COVID-19.

The chain uses TRBV18 and TRBJ2-4, with 8 bases lining up with TRBD1. Trimming at V came to 2 bases and at J to 0 bases, leaving 3 bases not matched to a gene. CDR1 is KGHSH and CDR2 is LQKENI in the germline V gene. This CDR3 contains 16 residues. CDR3 region: CASSPAGGLAKNIQYF. The DNA for the CDR3 is TGTGCCAGCTCACCAGCAGGGGGCTTAGCCAAAAACATTCAGTACTTC.

The chain couples TRBV4-1 to TRBJ2-1; no definite D call. CDR1 and CDR2 (germline): MGHRA, YSYEKL. The CDR3 is made up of 16 amino acids. Deletions cut 0 bases from V and 5 bases from J, with 14 bases between. For the CDR3, the DNA is TGCGCCAGCAGCCAAGAAACATGGTCCCCGAACAATGAGCAGTTCTTC. Amino acid sequence: CASSQETWSPNNEQFF.

This clone appeared once. The DNA of the CDR3 is TGTGCCAGCAGCCTTCGGGATAGCAATCAGCCCCAGCATTTT. Its protein product is CASSLRDSNQPQHF. V is TRBV3-1 (or the pseudogene TRBV3-2) and J is TRBJ1-5; D remains ambiguous. Germline values: CDR1 LGHDT, CDR2 YNNKEL (reference sequence). The V gene lost 4 bases and the J gene lost 0 bases, with 7 bases spanning the gap. The CDR3 length is 14 residues.

The chain recombines TRBV18 with TRBJ1-2, with 10 bases fitting TRBD1. V lost 3 bases to trimming and J lost 7 bases; unmatched junction nucleotides: 5. The CDR3 contains 14 residues. Germline values: CDR1 KGHSH, CDR2 LQKENI. The CDR3 here is CASSPNGQGVGYTF. CDR3 sequence (DNA): TGTGCCAGCTCACCGAACGGACAGGGGGTTGGCTACACCTTC. Using reference TRBV18 and TRBJ1-2 for the parts outside the CDR3, the full variable domain is NAGVMQNPRHLVRRRGQEARLRCSPMKGHSHVYWYRQLPEEGLKFMVYLQKENIIDESGMPKERFSAEFPKEGPSILRIQQVVRGDSAAYFCASSPNGQGVGYTFGSGTRLTVV.

The V call is TRBV9, the J call TRBJ1-2, with D possibly TRBD1 on 5 matching bases. Germline CDR1 reads SGDLS; CDR2 reads YYNGEE. Trimming took 0 bases from V and 5 from J, leaving 14 bases between them. This CDR3 has 15 residues. Here the CDR3 DNA reads TGTGCCAGCAGCGTAGTTGGGACGGGAGGGTATGGCTACACCTTC. Its protein product is CASSVVGTGGYGYTF.

Here the CDR3 reads CASSLDGRGTLNYGYTF. CDR3 DNA: TGTGCCAGCAGCTTAGACGGCAGGGGAACCTTAAACTATGGCTACACCTTC. This chain joins TRBV7-3 and TRBJ1-2, with D perhaps TRBD1 (6 bases). Germline V lookup: CDR1 SGHTA, CDR2 FQGTGA. There are 17 residues in the CDR3. The V gene lost 2 bases and the J gene lost 2 bases, with 18 bases spanning the gap. Using reference TRBV7-3 and TRBJ1-2 for the parts outside the CDR3, the full variable domain is GAGVSQTPSNKVTEKGKYVELRCDPISGHTALYWYRQSLGQGPEFLIYFQGTGAADDSGLPNDRFFAVRPEGSVSTLKIQRTERGDSAVYLCASSLDGRGTLNYGYTFGSGTRLTVV.

The chain employs TRBV5-1 and TRBJ1-5; unclear D gene. The CDR3 spans 15 residues. Trimming pared 0 bases from V and 0 bases from J, leaving 7 bases between. Germline CDR1 is SGHRS and CDR2 is YFSETQ. CDR3 sequence (DNA): TGCGCCAGCAGCTTGGGAACAGATAGCAATCAGCCCCAGCATTTT. It specifies CASSLGTDSNQPQHF.

The V call is TRBV9, the J call TRBJ1-4, with 8 bases aligning to TRBD1. Germline CDR1 reads SGDLS; CDR2 reads YYNGEE. After removal of 2 bases from V and 7 bases from J, the junction contained 10 bases not matched to a gene. The CDR3 is 16 amino acids. The CDR3 sequence: CASSVSQGTGGEKLFF. CDR3 in DNA: TGTGCCAGCAGCGTTTCCCAAGGGACAGGTGGTGAAAAACTGTTTTTT.

This chain connects TRBV6-5 to TRBJ2-4; D uncertain. Trimming cost V 8 bases and J 7 bases, with 12 bases left between them. CDR3 length: 12 amino acids. CDR1 and CDR2 (germline): MNHEY, SVGAGI. The CDR3 DNA follows: TGTGCCAGCGGGTACTTGGAGAACATTCAGTACTTC. Translation: CASGYLENIQYF.

This clone was seen a single time. V is TRBV27 and J is TRBJ1-4, with 8 bases identical to TRBD1. Trimming took 0 bases from V and 10 from J; bases not matched to a gene: 13. This CDR3 is built from 17 residues. Germline V gives CDR1 MNHEY, CDR2 SMNVEV (reference sequence). The CDR3 coding sequence is TGTGCCAGCAGTTTATCTTCTCCCCGGACAGGGTTCGGAAAACTGTTTTTT. This codes for CASSLSSPRTGFGKLFF.

This clone was counted only a few times. The chain uses TRBV15 and TRBJ1-2, with no clear D. V lost 0 bases to trimming and J lost 6 bases, with 11 bases between them. The CDR3 is 14 amino acids. The germline V gene encodes CDR1 LNHNV and CDR2 YYDKDF (reference sequence). The CDR3 protein is CATSRDRGHDGYTF. For the CDR3, the DNA is TGTGCCACCAGCAGAGATAGAGGGCACGATGGCTACACCTTC.

The chain combines TRBV2 with TRBJ1-2; 7 bases map to TRBD1. The CDR3 has 13 residues. Germline V gene data show CDR1 as SNHLY and CDR2 as FYNNEI. Germline trimming cut 7 bases from V and 2 bases from J; bases unmatched to any gene: 4. The CDR3, as DNA: TGTGCCAGCACAAACAGGGGCAACTATGGCTACACCTTC. Amino acid sequence: CASTNRGNYGYTF.

This chain uses TRBV7-9 with TRBJ1-6; D unclear. The length of the CDR3 is 13 residues. Trimming took 5 bases from V and 8 from J, leaving 10 bases between them. Germline CDR1 and CDR2: SEHNR and FQNEAQ (reference sequence). CDR3 bases: TGTGCCAGCAGCCCCCCCGGGGATTCACCCCTCCACTTT. It is translated as CASSPPGDSPLHF.

V is TRBV5-6 and J is TRBJ1-5; a weak D match, TRBD1 (5 bases). V lost 0 bases and J 3 bases, leaving 10 bases between the germline ends. Germline CDR1 reads SGHDT; CDR2 reads YYEEEE. The CDR3 has 15 residues. Here the CDR3 reads CASSLAGGINQPQHF. CDR3 coding DNA: TGTGCCAGCAGCTTGGCCGGGGGGATCAATCAGCCCCAGCATTTT.

This clone was counted between two and nine times. The rearrangement uses TRBV19 and TRBJ1-2; D is possibly TRBD1 (5 bases). CDR3 length: 17 residues. Trimming pared 7 bases from V and 2 bases from J, leaving 23 bases between. Germline CDR1 reads LNHDA; CDR2 reads SQIVND (reference sequence). CDR3 sequence (DNA): TGTGCCAGTACCTCCGAGGATGGGGGGATAAGAAACTATGGCTACACCTTC. Encoded protein: CASTSEDGGIRNYGYTF.

Here the CDR3 DNA reads TGTGCCAGCAGTTGGGAGAGGGAAACCTACAATGAGCAGTTCTTC. This encodes CASSWERETYNEQFF. The rearrangement uses TRBV6-2 or TRBV6-3 and TRBJ2-1; weak D call: TRBD2 (5 bases). The V end was cut by 4 bases, the J end by 2 bases, with 12 bases between. Germline V gene data show CDR1 as MNHEY and CDR2 as SVGEGT. The CDR3 totals 15 residues.

This clone is a singleton in its sample. V gene TRBV19 combines with J gene TRBJ1-1; a possible D gene is TRBD1 (5 bases). The V end lost 5 bases, the J end lost 1 base, and 8 bases lay between the germline ends. Germline CDR1 and CDR2: LNHDA and SQIVND (reference sequence). This CDR3 is 13 amino acids long. The CDR3 loop is CASSATENTEAFF. Here the CDR3 DNA reads TGTGCCAGTAGTGCGACAGAGAACACTGAAGCTTTCTTT.

The genes are TRBV5-1 and TRBJ2-7, with D uncertain. Germline V gene sequence: CDR1 SGHRS, CDR2 YFSETQ. V was clipped by 1 base and J by 9 bases, with 20 bases between them. This CDR3 has 15 residues. CDR3 region: CASSLSRATTEGQYF. In DNA, the CDR3 is TGCGCCAGCAGCTTGAGTCGAGCAACTACGGAAGGGCAGTACTTC. Full variable domain (remainder filled in from reference TRBV5-1 and TRBJ2-7): KAGVTQTPRYLIKTRGQQVTLSCSPISGHRSVSWYQQTPGQGLQFLFEYFSETQRNKGNFPGRFSGRQFSNSRSEMNVSTLELGDSALYLCASSLSRATTEGQYFGPGTRLTVT.

The chain is built from TRBV3-1 (or the pseudogene TRBV3-2) and TRBJ1-1; tentative D call: TRBD1 (6 bases). CDR1 LGHDT and CDR2 YNNKEL come from the germline V gene (reference sequence). Trimming cost V 4 bases and J 4 bases, with 16 bases left between them. The CDR3 has 15 residues. The CDR3 DNA is TGTGCCAGCAGCCCCCTCCGGACAGCACGCACTGAAGCTTTCTTT. This translates into CASSPLRTARTEAFF.

The chain uses TRBV6-1 and TRBJ1-3; TRBD1 might be the D (5 bases). Trimming took 0 bases from V and 2 from J, leaving 11 bases between them. Looked up from germline, CDR1 is MNHNS and CDR2 is SASEGT. CDR3 size: 16 residues. Here the CDR3 reads CASSEAVGDPGNTIYF. CDR3 in DNA: TGTGCCAGCAGTGAAGCGGTAGGGGATCCTGGAAACACCATATATTTT.

V is TRBV5-1 and J is TRBJ2-3, with D possibly being TRBD1 (6 bases). This CDR3 region has 16 residues. The V end lost 4 bases, the J end lost 0 bases, and 15 bases lay between the germline ends. Germline V lookup: CDR1 SGHRS, CDR2 YFSETQ. The CDR3 sequence: CASSPLQGTSTDTQYF. The DNA of the CDR3 is TGCGCCAGCAGCCCGTTACAGGGAACTAGCACAGATACGCAGTATTTT. The full variable domain, in which reference TRBV5-1 and TRBJ2-3 provide the parts outside the CDR3, is KAGVTQTPRYLIKTRGQQVTLSCSPISGHRSVSWYQQTPGQGLQFLFEYFSETQRNKGNFPGRFSGRQFSNSRSEMNVSTLELGDSALYLCASSPLQGTSTDTQYFGPGTRLTVL.

Note on this clone: An end of the junction differs from the germline gene, which may be a read error. This chain connects TRBV6-5 to TRBJ1-4; 10 bases fit TRBD1. Germline assignment: CDR1 MNHEY and CDR2 SVGAGI. The CDR3 loop spans 11 amino acids. CDR3 amino acids: CASSQGQGGQF. The CDR3 DNA reads TGTGCCAGCAGCCAAGGACAGGGGGGCCAATTT.

V is TRBV18 and J is TRBJ2-7, with D possibly matching TRBD1 (6 bases). The CDR3 loop spans 13 amino acids. Trimming stripped 2 bases from V and 3 bases from J, with 8 bases between. Germline loops: CDR1 KGHSH, CDR2 LQKENI. CDR3 DNA sequence: TGTGCCAGCTCACCAACCAGGGGCTACGAGCAGTACTTC. It translates to CASSPTRGYEQYF.

This clone has only a few counts. The rearrangement joins TRBV11-2 to TRBJ1-2; 7 nucleotides agree with TRBD1. This CDR3 has 12 amino acids. Germline-derived CDR1 and CDR2 are SGHAT and FQNNGV. V lost 7 bases, J lost 6 bases, and 5 bases stayed unmatched. Here the CDR3 DNA reads TGTGCCAGCACTGAGGGGGCAAATGGCTACACCTTC. Protein sequence: CASTEGANGYTF.

Turning to this clone: Distinct nucleotide sequences in the sample also encode this CDR3. This rearrangement joins TRBV7-8 to TRBJ1-6; no firm D call. The CDR3 is 12 residues long. V was shortened by 5 bases and J by 6 bases, with 5 bases between the two germline ends. The germline gives CDR1 SGHVS, CDR2 FQNEAQ. In nucleotides, the CDR3 is TGTGCCAGCAGCCTCATTAATTCACCCCTCCACTTT. It is translated as CASSLINSPLHF.

The chain couples TRBV6-1 to TRBJ1-6, with 8 bases lining up with TRBD1. V shed 3 bases and J 15 bases; nucleotides not matched to a gene: 7. The CDR3 length is 13 residues. CDR1 is MNHNS and CDR2 is SASEGT in the germline V gene. The CDR3 here is CASSDRGRIFLHF. The CDR3 DNA sequence: TGTGCCAGCAGTGACAGGGGGCGCATCTTCCTCCACTTT.

The chain recombines TRBV11-3 with TRBJ2-5, with 9 bases fitting TRBD1. This CDR3 has 13 residues. Germline lookup yields CDR1 SGHNT and CDR2 YENEEA. The ends lost 5 bases at V and 3 bases at J; junction bases unmatched: 1. CDR3 sequence (DNA): TGTGCCAGCAGCCGGGACAGGGAAGAGACCCAGTACTTC. It is translated as CASSRDREETQYF.

This clone was seen once. The chain combines TRBV19 with TRBJ1-4; 9 nucleotides align to TRBD1. The CDR3 extends over 14 amino acids. J was trimmed by 7 bases and V by 8 bases; bases with no gene match: 8. Germline loops: CDR1 LNHDA, CDR2 SQIVND (reference sequence). CDR3 amino acids: CASDRGGLGEKLFF. DNA for the CDR3: TGTGCCAGTGACAGGGGGGGCCTAGGTGAAAAACTGTTTTTT.

The chain is built from TRBV6-5 and TRBJ2-3, with D tentatively TRBD1 (5 bases). This CDR3 has 14 residues. The V gene lost 6 bases and the J gene lost 1 base, with 11 bases spanning the gap. Germline-derived CDR1 and CDR2 are MNHEY and SVGAGI. For the CDR3, the DNA is TGTGCCAGCAGGTCCGACAGACGCACAGATACGCAGTATTTT. Encoded protein: CASRSDRRTDTQYF.

The genes are TRBV28 and TRBJ1-2, with D perhaps matching TRBD1 (6 bases). The CDR3 extends over 15 amino acids. V lost 3 bases to trimming and J lost 7 bases, with 18 bases between them. CDR1 and CDR2 (germline): MDHEN, SYDVKM. The DNA of the CDR3 is TGTGCCAGCAGTTTGGCAGGGGACACAATCGGTGGCTACACCTTC. Residues: CASSLAGDTIGGYTF.

Note on this clone: The junction departs from germline at one end; a sequencing error may be responsible. The V and J genes are TRBV2 and TRBJ1-2; TRBD1 matches 7 bases. The CDR3 is 13 residues long. Germline CDR1 is SNHLY and CDR2 is FYNNEI. CDR3 loop: CASREDRVGGYTF. In nucleotides, the CDR3 is TGTGCCAGCAGAGAAGACAGGGTAGGCGGCTACACCTTC.

The chain combines TRBV6-6 with TRBJ1-2; 9 bases match TRBD1. Germline values: CDR1 MNHNY, CDR2 SVGAGI (reference sequence). The CDR3 has 16 amino acids. The junction had 16 bases not matched to a gene; V was cut back by 10 bases and J by 4 bases. The CDR3: CAITTTGTGMAYGYTF. The CDR3 region has the DNA TGTGCCATCACGACCACCGGGACAGGGATGGCCTATGGCTACACCTTC.